The rows below give T cell receptor beta chains drawn from one sample of a study of blood T cell repertoires in COVID-19. Sequencing was performed with immunoSEQ multiplex PCR; in TCRdb, only in-frame clones are kept and a portion is missing. The top ten clones hold 8.6% of a sample with approximately 150,000 clones, approximately 87% of them seen once. Sequenced input: peripheral blood. The receptor set was obtained from a woman between 45 and 65 years old with active or convalescent COVID-19. Each CDR3 is given with its conserved first and last residue. A D gene is named only where the DNA matches it firmly. Where a row states a size, it is once, few, many or the class of an expanded clone; other rows omit it.

J: TRBJ1-5
D: -
V: TRBV3-1/TRBV3-2
size: -
DNA: TGTGCCAGCAGCCAAGCAGGTCAGCCCCAGCATTTT
CDR3: CASSQAGQPQHF

J: TRBJ2-7
D: -
V: TRBV11-2
size: -
DNA: TGTGCCAGCAGCTTAGGGTCAGTCGAGCAGTACTTC
CDR3: CASSLGSVEQYF

J: TRBJ2-2
D: -
V: TRBV3-1/TRBV3-2
size: -
DNA: TGTGCCAGCAGCCAGGGTCCAGACATGTGCCGCCGGGAGCTGTTTTTT
CDR3: CASSQGPDMCRRELFF

J: TRBJ2-2
D: TRBD2
V: TRBV24-1
size: -
DNA: TGTGCCACCAGTGTAAGTAGCGGGAGGACCGGGGAGCTGTTTTTT
CDR3: CATSVSSGRTGELFF

J: TRBJ1-1
D: TRBD1
V: TRBV4-3
size: -
DNA: TGCGCCAGCAGCCCGACAGGGGGGATGAACACTGAAGCTTTCTTT
CDR3: CASSPTGGMNTEAFF

J: TRBJ2-5
D: TRBD1
V: TRBV19
size: -
DNA: TGTGCCAGTAGTCCCGTAGTAACAGGGGGGAGGGAGACCCAGTACTTC
CDR3: CASSPVVTGGRETQYF

J: TRBJ2-1
D: TRBD2
V: TRBV6-5
size: once
DNA: TGTGCCAGCTCCACGGGAGGGGCCCTCAATGAGCAGTTCTTC
CDR3: CASSTGGALNEQFF

J: TRBJ1-2
D: TRBD1
V: TRBV5-6
size: -
DNA: TGTGCCAGCAGCCCCCTTCTAGGACAGGGGGCCGGTGGCTACACCTTC
CDR3: CASSPLLGQGAGGYTF

J: TRBJ1-5
D: -
V: TRBV28
size: -
DNA: TGTGCCAGCAGCCTTACCGGGACAAGAGGCAATCAGCCCCAGCATTTT
CDR3: CASSLTGTRGNQPQHF

J: TRBJ2-7
D: -
V: TRBV15
size: -
DNA: TGTGCCACCAGCAGAGAACCCGGGTCCTCCTACGAGCAGTACTTC
CDR3: CATSREPGSSYEQYF

J: TRBJ1-1
D: -
V: TRBV7-9
size: -
DNA: TGTGCCAGCAGCTCTCAGGCAAAGAACACTGAAGCTTTCTTT
CDR3: CASSSQAKNTEAFF

J: TRBJ1-1
D: -
V: TRBV3-1/TRBV3-2
size: -
DNA: TGTGCCAGCAGCCAAGGCGGCGGTAGGAGCACTGAAGCTTTCTTT
CDR3: CASSQGGGRSTEAFF

J: TRBJ1-4
D: TRBD1
V: TRBV30
size: -
DNA: TGTGCCTGGACCCTGCAGGGGGCCAATGAAAAACTGTTTTTT
CDR3: CAWTLQGANEKLFF

J: TRBJ2-5
D: TRBD1
V: TRBV3-1/TRBV3-2
size: -
DNA: TGTGCCAGCAGCCAAGAACAGGGGGCGGAGACCCAGTACTTC
CDR3: CASSQEQGAETQYF

J: TRBJ1-4
D: -
V: TRBV19
size: few
DNA: TGTGCCAGTAGTGTGTGGGCGGGTGAAAAACTGTTTTTT
CDR3: CASSVWAGEKLFF

J: TRBJ2-2
D: TRBD2
V: TRBV6-2/TRBV6-3
size: -
DNA: TGTGCCAGCAGTTACCGCCTAGCGGGGGTTACGAACACCGGGGAGCTGTTTTTT
CDR3: CASSYRLAGVTNTGELFF

J: TRBJ1-1
D: -
V: TRBV27
size: -
DNA: TGTGCCAGCACTTCCGGAGAGAACACTGAAGCTTTCTTT
CDR3: CASTSGENTEAFF

J: TRBJ2-1
D: TRBD1
V: TRBV7-9
size: -
DNA: TGTGCCAGCAGCCCGCGGACAGGATCGGGGTACAATGAGCAGTTCTTC
CDR3: CASSPRTGSGYNEQFF

J: TRBJ2-6
D: -
V: TRBV2
size: -
DNA: TGTGCCAGCAGTCCCCCCCGCGCAGGGGTTTCGGGGGCCAACGTCCTGACTTTC
CDR3: CASSPPRAGVSGANVLTF

J: TRBJ1-3
D: TRBD1
V: TRBV7-9
size: once
DNA: TGTGCCAGCAGCTCCGTCCCAGGGGGCAGCTCTGGAAACACCATATATTTT
CDR3: CASSSVPGGSSGNTIYF

J: TRBJ2-4
D: TRBD1
V: TRBV19
size: -
DNA: TGTGCCACCCACGGACAGGGGGAATGGGGTTTGAGCAAAAACATTCAGTACTTC
CDR3: CATHGQGEWGLSKNIQYF

J: TRBJ2-7
D: TRBD1
V: TRBV2
size: -
DNA: TGTGCCAGCACCCCCTGGGACAGGGAGGCGGTGGGGCAGTACTTC
CDR3: CASTPWDREAVGQYF

J: TRBJ1-3
D: -
V: TRBV6-5
size: -
DNA: TGTGCCAGCAGTTACTCAGGGGATTTGCGAAACACCATATATTTT
CDR3: CASSYSGDLRNTIYF

J: TRBJ1-4
D: -
V: TRBV6-4
size: -
DNA: TGTGCCAGCAGTGCCCCATGGAATTGCAGGAGGATCAGATATGAAAAACTGTTTTTT
CDR3: CASSAPWNCRRIRYEKLFF

J: TRBJ1-1
D: -
V: TRBV18
size: -
DNA: TGTGCCAGCTCTCACCAATCACAGGGACCCCTTAACACTGAAGCTTTCTTT
CDR3: CASSHQSQGPLNTEAFF

J: TRBJ2-7
D: -
V: TRBV3-1/TRBV3-2
size: few
DNA: TGTGCCAGCAGCTACACACCCGACAGTACCTACGAGCAGTACTTC
CDR3: CASSYTPDSTYEQYF

J: TRBJ2-5
D: TRBD2
V: TRBV7-3
size: -
DNA: TGTGCCAGCAGCTTATATAAGACTAGCGGGGGGGCCCCCTACTTC
CDR3: CASSLYKTSGGAPYF

J: TRBJ2-3
D: -
V: TRBV7-2
size: once
DNA: TGTGCCAGCAGCTTAGGGTGGGGGGCGGGGGGCACAGATACGCAGTATTTT
CDR3: CASSLGWGAGGTDTQYF

J: TRBJ2-7
D: -
V: TRBV10-3
size: -
DNA: TGTGCCATCAAGGGGCCCCTAAGCTACGAGCAGTACTTC
CDR3: CAIKGPLSYEQYF

J: TRBJ2-2
D: -
V: TRBV4-3
size: -
DNA: TGCGCCAGCAGCCGGGCTATGGAGAGCGGCACCGGGGAGCTGTTTTTT
CDR3: CASSRAMESGTGELFF

J: TRBJ1-2
D: -
V: TRBV2
size: -
DNA: TGTGCCAGCGTGGACAGCCTCTTTGACTCTAACTATGGCTACACCTTC
CDR3: CASVDSLFDSNYGYTF